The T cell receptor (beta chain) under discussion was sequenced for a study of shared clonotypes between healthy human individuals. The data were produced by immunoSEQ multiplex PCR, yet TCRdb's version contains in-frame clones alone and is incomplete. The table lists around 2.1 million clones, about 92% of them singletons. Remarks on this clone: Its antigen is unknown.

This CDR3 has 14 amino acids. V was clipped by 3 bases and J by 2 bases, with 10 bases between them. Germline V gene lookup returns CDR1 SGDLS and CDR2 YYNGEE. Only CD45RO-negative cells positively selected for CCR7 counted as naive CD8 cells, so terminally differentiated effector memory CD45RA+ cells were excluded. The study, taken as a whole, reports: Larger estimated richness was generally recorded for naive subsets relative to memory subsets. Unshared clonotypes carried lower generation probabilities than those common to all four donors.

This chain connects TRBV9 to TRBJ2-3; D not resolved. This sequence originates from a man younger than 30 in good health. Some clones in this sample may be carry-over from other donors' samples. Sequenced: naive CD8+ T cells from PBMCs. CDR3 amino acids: CASSDRLDTDTQYF. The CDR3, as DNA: TGTGCCAGCAGCGATAGACTGGACACAGATACGCAGTATTTT.